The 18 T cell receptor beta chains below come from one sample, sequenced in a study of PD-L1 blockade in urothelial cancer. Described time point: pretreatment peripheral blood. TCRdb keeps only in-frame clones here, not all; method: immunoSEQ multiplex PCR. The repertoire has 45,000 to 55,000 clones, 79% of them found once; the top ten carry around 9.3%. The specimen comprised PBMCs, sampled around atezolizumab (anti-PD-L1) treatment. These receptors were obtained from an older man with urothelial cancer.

The CDR3 region has the DNA TGTGCCAGCAGCCCTGGGACTAGCGTGAGAAACATTCAGTACTTC. This gives the protein CASSPGTSVRNIQYF. The J gene is TRBJ2-4, the V gene TRBV7-8, with 10 bases matching TRBD2. Per germline, CDR1 SGHVS and CDR2 FQNEAQ. CDR3 size: 15 residues. V gave up 5 bases and J gave up 6 bases; unmatched junction bases: 7.

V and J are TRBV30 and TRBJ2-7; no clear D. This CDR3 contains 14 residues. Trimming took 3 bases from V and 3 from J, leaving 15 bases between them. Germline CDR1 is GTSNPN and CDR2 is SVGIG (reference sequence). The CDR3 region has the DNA TGTGCCTGGAGCCAAGACTCACTACTCTACGAGCAGTACTTC. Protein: CAWSQDSLLYEQYF.

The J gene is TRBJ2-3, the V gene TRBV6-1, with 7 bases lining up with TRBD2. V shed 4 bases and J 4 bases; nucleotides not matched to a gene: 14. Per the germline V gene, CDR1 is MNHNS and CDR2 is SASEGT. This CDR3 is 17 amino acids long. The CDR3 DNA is TGTGCCAGCAGTGTGGTTGGGGTAGCGGGTGGGGCAGATACGCAGTATTTT. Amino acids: CASSVVGVAGGADTQYF.

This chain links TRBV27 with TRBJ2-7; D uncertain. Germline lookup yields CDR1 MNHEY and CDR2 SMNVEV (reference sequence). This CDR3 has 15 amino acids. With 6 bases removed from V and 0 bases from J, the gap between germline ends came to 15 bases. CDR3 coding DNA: TGTGCCAGCAGCTTCCTCCCGCCTAGCTCCTACGAGCAGTACTTC. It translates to CASSFLPPSSYEQYF.

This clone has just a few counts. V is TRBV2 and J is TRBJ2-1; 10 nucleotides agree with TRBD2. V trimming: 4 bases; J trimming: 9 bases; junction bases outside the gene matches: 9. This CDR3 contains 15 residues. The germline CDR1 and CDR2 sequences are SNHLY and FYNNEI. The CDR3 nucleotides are TGTGCCAGCAGTGGAGGGCTAGCGGGAGTCACTGAGCAGTTCTTC. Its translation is CASSGGLAGVTEQFF. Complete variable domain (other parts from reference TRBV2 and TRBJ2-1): EPEVTQTPSHQVTQMGQEVILRCVPISNHLYFYWYRQILGQKVEFLVSFYNNEISEKSEIFDDQFSVERPDGSNFTLKIRSTKLEDSAMYFCASSGGLAGVTEQFFGPGTRLTVL.

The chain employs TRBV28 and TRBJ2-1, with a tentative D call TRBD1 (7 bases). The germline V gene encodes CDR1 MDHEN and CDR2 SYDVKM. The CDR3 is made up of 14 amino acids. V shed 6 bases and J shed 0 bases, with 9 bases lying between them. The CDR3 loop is CASSQGGSYNEQFF. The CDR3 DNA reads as TGTGCCAGCAGCCAGGGGGGCTCCTACAATGAGCAGTTCTTC.

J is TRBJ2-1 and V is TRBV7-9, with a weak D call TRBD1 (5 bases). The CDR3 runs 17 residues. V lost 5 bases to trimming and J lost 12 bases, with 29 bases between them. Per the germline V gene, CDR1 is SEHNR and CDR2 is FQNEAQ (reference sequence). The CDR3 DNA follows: TGTGCCAGCAGCCCTCAAACAGGAGCTGCGTCATTCTCCGGGCAGTTCTTC. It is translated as CASSPQTGAASFSGQFF.

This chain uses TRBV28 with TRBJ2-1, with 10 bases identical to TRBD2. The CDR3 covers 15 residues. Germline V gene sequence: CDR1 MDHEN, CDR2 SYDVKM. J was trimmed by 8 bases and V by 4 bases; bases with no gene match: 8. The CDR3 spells CASSSLASGSYEQFF. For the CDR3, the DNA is TGTGCCAGCAGTTCCCTCGCTAGCGGGAGCTATGAGCAGTTCTTC.

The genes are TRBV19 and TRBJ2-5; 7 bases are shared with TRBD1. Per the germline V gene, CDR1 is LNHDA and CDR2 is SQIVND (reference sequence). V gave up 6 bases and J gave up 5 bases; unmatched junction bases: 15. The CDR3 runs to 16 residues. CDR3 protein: CASRNSGDSGGETQYF. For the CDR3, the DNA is TGTGCCAGTAGAAACAGTGGGGACAGTGGAGGTGAGACCCAGTACTTC.

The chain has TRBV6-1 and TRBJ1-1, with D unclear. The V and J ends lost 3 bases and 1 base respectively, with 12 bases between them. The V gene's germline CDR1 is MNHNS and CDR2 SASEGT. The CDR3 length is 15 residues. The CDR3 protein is CASSDLGTANTEAFF. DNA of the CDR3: TGTGCCAGCAGTGATTTGGGTACAGCGAACACTGAAGCTTTCTTT.

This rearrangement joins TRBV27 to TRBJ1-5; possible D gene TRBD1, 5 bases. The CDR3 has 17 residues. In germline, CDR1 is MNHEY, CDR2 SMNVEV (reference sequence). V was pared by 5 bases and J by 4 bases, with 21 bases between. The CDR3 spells CASSPQPSDRGNQPQHF. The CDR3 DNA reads TGTGCCAGCAGTCCACAACCGTCCGACAGAGGAAATCAGCCCCAGCATTTT.

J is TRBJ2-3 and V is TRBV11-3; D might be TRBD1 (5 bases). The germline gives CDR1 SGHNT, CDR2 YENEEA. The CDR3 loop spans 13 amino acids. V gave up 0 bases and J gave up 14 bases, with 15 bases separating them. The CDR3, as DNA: TGTGCCAGCAGCTTAGATTCTACCAGGACACCGTATTTT. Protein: CASSLDSTRTPYF.

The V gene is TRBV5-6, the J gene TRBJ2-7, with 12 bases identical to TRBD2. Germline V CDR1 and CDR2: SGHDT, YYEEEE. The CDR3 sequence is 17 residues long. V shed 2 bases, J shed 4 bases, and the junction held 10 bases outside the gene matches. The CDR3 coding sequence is TGTGCCAGCAGCTTTATAGGGATCGGGACTAGCGGGTACGAGCAGTACTTC. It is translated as CASSFIGIGTSGYEQYF. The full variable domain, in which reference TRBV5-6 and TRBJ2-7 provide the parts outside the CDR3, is DAGVTQSPTHLIKTRGQQVTLRCSPKSGHDTVSWYQQALGQGPQFIFQYYEEEERQRGNFPDRFSGHQFPNYSSELNVNALLLGDSALYLCASSFIGIGTSGYEQYFGPGTRLTVT.

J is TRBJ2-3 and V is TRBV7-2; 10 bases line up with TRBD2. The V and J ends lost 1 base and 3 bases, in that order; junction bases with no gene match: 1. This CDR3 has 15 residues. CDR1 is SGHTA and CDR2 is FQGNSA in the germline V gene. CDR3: CASSLEGLATDTQYF. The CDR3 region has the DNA TGTGCCAGCAGCTTAGAGGGACTAGCGACAGATACGCAGTATTTT.

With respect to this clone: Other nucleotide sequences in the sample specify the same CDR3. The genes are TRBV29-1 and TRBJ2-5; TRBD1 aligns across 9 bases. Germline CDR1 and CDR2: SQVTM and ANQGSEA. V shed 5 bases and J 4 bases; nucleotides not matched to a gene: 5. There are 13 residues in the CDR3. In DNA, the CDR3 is TGCAGCGTTAGGGGACAGGGAGGAGAGACCCAGTACTTC. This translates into CSVRGQGGETQYF.

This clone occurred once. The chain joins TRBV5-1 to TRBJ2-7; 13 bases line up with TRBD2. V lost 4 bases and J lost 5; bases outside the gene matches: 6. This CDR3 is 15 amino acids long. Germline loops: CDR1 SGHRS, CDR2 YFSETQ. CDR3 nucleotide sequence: TGCGCCAGCAGCCCGACTAGCGGGAGGCACCACGAGCAGTACTTC. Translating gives CASSPTSGRHHEQYF.

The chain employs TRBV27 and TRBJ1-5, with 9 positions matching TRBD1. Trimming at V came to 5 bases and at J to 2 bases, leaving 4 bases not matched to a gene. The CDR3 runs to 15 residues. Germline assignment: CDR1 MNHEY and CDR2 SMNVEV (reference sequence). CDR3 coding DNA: TGTGCCAGCAGTCAACAGGGGGCCGGCAATCAGCCCCAGCATTTT. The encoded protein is CASSQQGAGNQPQHF.

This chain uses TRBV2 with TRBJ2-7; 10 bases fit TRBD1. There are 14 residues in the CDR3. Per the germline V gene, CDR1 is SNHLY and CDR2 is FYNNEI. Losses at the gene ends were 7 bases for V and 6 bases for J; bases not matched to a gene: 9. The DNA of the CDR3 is TGTGCCAGCATTCTTGCGGGACAGGGGAGCGAGCAGTACTTC. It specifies CASILAGQGSEQYF.